Listed below are T cell receptor beta chains from one sample, sequenced in a study of blood T cell repertoires in COVID-19. Repertoires were generated with immunoSEQ multiplex PCR, while TCRdb's copy carries only in-frame clones and drops some. The data show 60,000 or so clones, approximately 80% seen once. Source material: peripheral blood. The receptors were sampled from a human donor in a cohort sampled during active COVID-19. Each CDR3 is given with its conserved first and last residue. The order of the fields is D gene, clone size, J gene, V gene, CDR3 DNA, CDR3 protein. The D gene is left open where the match is weak. Only some rows state a clone size, as once, few, many or a class for expanded clones.

D: TRBD1
size: -
J: TRBJ2-7
V: TRBV18
DNA: TGTGCCAGCTCCCTACACGAGGGGGCCTCATACGAGCAGTACTTC
CDR3: CASSLHEGASYEQYF

D: TRBD1
size: -
J: TRBJ1-4
V: TRBV2
DNA: TGTGCCAGCCGATGGGACAGCCTTAATGAAAAACTGTTTTTT
CDR3: CASRWDSLNEKLFF

D: -
size: -
J: TRBJ1-2
V: TRBV5-6
DNA: TGTGCCAGCAGCTTGCGGGAATATGGCTACACCTTC
CDR3: CASSLREYGYTF

D: -
size: -
J: TRBJ2-2
V: TRBV7-9
DNA: TGTGCCACCTACAGAGGGTCGAACACCGGGGAGCTGTTTTTT
CDR3: CATYRGSNTGELFF

D: TRBD2
size: -
J: TRBJ2-5
V: TRBV7-9
DNA: TGTGCCAGCAGCCCGGGACTAGCGGAACAAGAGACCCAGTACTTC
CDR3: CASSPGLAEQETQYF

D: -
size: -
J: TRBJ1-5
V: TRBV21-1
DNA: TGTGCCAGCAGCAAAGATCCTTACAGGGTTCGGCGTCAGCCCCAGCATTTT
CDR3: CASSKDPYRVRRQPQHF

D: -
size: -
J: TRBJ1-5
V: TRBV5-8
DNA: TGTGCCAGCAGGGTTGGACAGCCGAATCAGCCCCAGCATTTT
CDR3: CASRVGQPNQPQHF

D: -
size: -
J: TRBJ1-5
V: TRBV6-5
DNA: TGTGCCAGCAGCCAGACGGAGGCCCAGCATTTT
CDR3: CASSQTEAQHF

D: -
size: once
J: TRBJ2-2
V: TRBV9
DNA: TGTGCCAGCAGCGCCGTAGCGGACTCGACCGGGGAGCTGTTTTTT
CDR3: CASSAVADSTGELFF

D: TRBD1
size: -
J: TRBJ1-2
V: TRBV5-1
DNA: TGCGCCAGCAGCTTGGGGGGACAGGGAACACCTAACTATGGCTACACCTTC
CDR3: CASSLGGQGTPNYGYTF

D: TRBD2
size: -
J: TRBJ2-1
V: TRBV6-5
DNA: TGTGCCAGCCACCCTAGCGGGAACTACAATGAGCAGTTCTTC
CDR3: CASHPSGNYNEQFF

D: -
size: -
J: TRBJ1-2
V: TRBV3-1/TRBV3-2
DNA: TGTGCCAGCAGCCCGAGGGGGGGTGGCTATGGCTACACCTTC
CDR3: CASSPRGGGYGYTF

D: TRBD1
size: once
J: TRBJ2-1
V: TRBV6-5
DNA: TGTGCCAGCAGTTCTTCCACCGGGACAGCAAACAATGAGCAGTTCTTC
CDR3: CASSSSTGTANNEQFF

D: -
size: -
J: TRBJ1-5
V: TRBV20-1
DNA: TGCAGTGCTAGTATCACGGGGGGGAATCAGCCCCAGCATTTT
CDR3: CSASITGGNQPQHF

D: -
size: -
J: TRBJ2-7
V: TRBV7-3
DNA: TGTGCCAGCAGCTTTTGGGGGCAGGGCGAGCAGTACTTC
CDR3: CASSFWGQGEQYF

D: TRBD1
size: -
J: TRBJ2-7
V: TRBV27
DNA: TGTGCCAGCAGCTCGGGACAGAGCTCCTACGAGCAGTACTTC
CDR3: CASSSGQSSYEQYF

D: -
size: -
J: TRBJ1-1
V: TRBV6-1
DNA: TGTGCCAGCAGTGAGTGGGGCGAAGCTTTCTTT
CDR3: CASSEWGEAFF

D: TRBD1
size: -
J: TRBJ2-3
V: TRBV7-3
DNA: TGTGCCAGCAGCTTAATGGGACAGGGGTTAGATACGCAGTATTTT
CDR3: CASSLMGQGLDTQYF

D: -
size: -
J: TRBJ1-4
V: TRBV4-2
DNA: TGTGCCAGCAGCCAGGACCATACAGGGATGGAACTGTTTTTT
CDR3: CASSQDHTGMELFF

D: TRBD2
size: -
J: TRBJ2-7
V: TRBV6-4
DNA: TGTGCCAGCAGCCACCGCGGACTAGCGGGTTACGAGCAGTACTTC
CDR3: CASSHRGLAGYEQYF

D: TRBD1
size: once
J: TRBJ2-3
V: TRBV5-1
DNA: TGCGCCAGCCGCTCAGGACAGGACACAGATACGCAGTATTTT
CDR3: CASRSGQDTDTQYF

D: -
size: -
J: TRBJ2-7
V: TRBV5-1
DNA: TGCGCCAGCAGCTGGGGCGGGGTATCCGAGCAGTACTTC
CDR3: CASSWGGVSEQYF

D: -
size: -
J: TRBJ1-5
V: TRBV19
DNA: TGTGCCAGTAGCTTACAGGACCCCGAACAGCCCCAGCATTTT
CDR3: CASSLQDPEQPQHF

D: TRBD1
size: -
J: TRBJ1-2
V: TRBV11-3
DNA: TGTGCCAGCAGCCAGCCGGGACAGGGGCGTAATGGCTACACCTTC
CDR3: CASSQPGQGRNGYTF

D: TRBD2
size: once
J: TRBJ2-2
V: TRBV7-7
DNA: TGTGCCAGCAGCTGGGGGGGTTTCGGCACCGGGGAGCTGTTTTTT
CDR3: CASSWGGFGTGELFF

D: TRBD1
size: -
J: TRBJ1-6
V: TRBV9
DNA: TGTGCCAGCAGCTCGGACAGGCTGAATTCACCCCTCCACTTT
CDR3: CASSSDRLNSPLHF

D: TRBD2
size: -
J: TRBJ2-3
V: TRBV5-1
DNA: TGCGCCAGCAGCTCTGGACTAGCCACGCAGTATTTT
CDR3: CASSSGLATQYF

D: TRBD2
size: -
J: TRBJ2-3
V: TRBV29-1
DNA: TGCAGCGGACGGACTAGCGGGAGGGTGAGGACAGATACGCAGTATTTT
CDR3: CSGRTSGRVRTDTQYF

D: -
size: -
J: TRBJ2-6
V: TRBV5-8
DNA: TGTGCCAGCAGCTTGGGGACTCTGGCTGGGGCCAACGTCCTGACTTTC
CDR3: CASSLGTLAGANVLTF

D: -
size: -
J: TRBJ2-1
V: TRBV5-1
DNA: TGCGCCAGCAGCCAAATCCCCGGGACAAACTACAATGAGCAGTTCTTC
CDR3: CASSQIPGTNYNEQFF

D: -
size: -
J: TRBJ2-1
V: TRBV5-1
DNA: TGCGCCAGCAGCTTGGACTACCTATACAATGAGCAGTTCTTC
CDR3: CASSLDYLYNEQFF

D: -
size: -
J: TRBJ2-1
V: TRBV28
DNA: TGTGCCAGCCGTTTTCGACTAGGCAATGAGCAGTTCTTC
CDR3: CASRFRLGNEQFF

D: TRBD2
size: -
J: TRBJ2-5
V: TRBV4-2
DNA: TGTGCCAGCAGCCGGACTAGCGGCCAAGAGACCCAGTACTTC
CDR3: CASSRTSGQETQYF

D: TRBD2
size: -
J: TRBJ2-5
V: TRBV5-1
DNA: TGCGCCAGCAGCTTGGTTTTGGCTAGCGGGAGAGGGGGGTACCAAGAGACCCAGTACTTC
CDR3: CASSLVLASGRGGYQETQYF

D: -
size: few
J: TRBJ2-1
V: TRBV19
DNA: TGTGCCAGTAGTATAGGGAGCGATGAGCAGTTCTTC
CDR3: CASSIGSDEQFF

D: TRBD2
size: -
J: TRBJ2-1
V: TRBV19
DNA: TGTGCCAGTAGTATAGGGGCGGGAGGGGCCTACAATGAGCAGTTCTTC
CDR3: CASSIGAGGAYNEQFF

D: -
size: -
J: TRBJ1-2
V: TRBV5-4
DNA: TGTGCCAGCAGCTCCGGAGTGGGGGCTGAATATGGCTACACCTTC
CDR3: CASSSGVGAEYGYTF

D: -
size: -
J: TRBJ2-1
V: TRBV7-9
DNA: TGTGCCAGCGGCCTCTCTAGTAGATTTGGCTCCTACAATGAGCAGTTCTTC
CDR3: CASGLSSRFGSYNEQFF

D: -
size: -
J: TRBJ2-3
V: TRBV9
DNA: TGTGCCAGCAGCGCCGACCTAGGCGGTACCACGGATACGCAGTATTTT
CDR3: CASSADLGGTTDTQYF

D: TRBD1
size: once
J: TRBJ2-2
V: TRBV24-1
DNA: TGTGCCACCAGTGAACAGGGGGCGAAAGTCGGGGAGCTGTTTTTT
CDR3: CATSEQGAKVGELFF

D: TRBD1
size: -
J: TRBJ2-1
V: TRBV5-1
DNA: TGCGCCAGCAGCTCGGACCTACAGGGGTCTGAGCAGTTCTTC
CDR3: CASSSDLQGSEQFF

D: TRBD2
size: -
J: TRBJ2-7
V: TRBV4-2
DNA: TGTGCCAGCAGCCAAGCGAGGACTAGCGGGGTTGGGGAGGACGAGCAGTACTTC
CDR3: CASSQARTSGVGEDEQYF

D: -
size: -
J: TRBJ1-6
V: TRBV6-5
DNA: TGTGCCAGCGGCGAGGGCGGCGATTCACCCCTCCACTTT
CDR3: CASGEGGDSPLHF